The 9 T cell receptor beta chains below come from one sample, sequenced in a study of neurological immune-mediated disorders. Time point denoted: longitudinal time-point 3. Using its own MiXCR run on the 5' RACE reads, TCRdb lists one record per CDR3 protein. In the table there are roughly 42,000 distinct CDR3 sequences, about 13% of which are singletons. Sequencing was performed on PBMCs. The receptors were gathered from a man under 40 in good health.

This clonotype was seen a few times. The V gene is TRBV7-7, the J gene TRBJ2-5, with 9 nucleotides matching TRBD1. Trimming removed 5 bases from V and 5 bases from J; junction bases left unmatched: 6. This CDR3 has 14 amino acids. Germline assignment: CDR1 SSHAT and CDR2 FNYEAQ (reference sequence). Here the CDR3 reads CASSRTGGSETQYF. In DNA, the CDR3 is TGTGCCAGCAGCCGAACAGGGGGCTCCGAGACCCAGTACTTC.

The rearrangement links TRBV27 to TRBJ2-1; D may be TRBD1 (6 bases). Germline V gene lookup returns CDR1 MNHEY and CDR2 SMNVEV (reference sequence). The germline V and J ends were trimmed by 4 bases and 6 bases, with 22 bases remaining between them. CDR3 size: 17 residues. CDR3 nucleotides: TGTGCCAGCAGTTCACCCCAGGGACACGGGGTAGGCAATGAGCAGTTCTTC. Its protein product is CASSSPQGHGVGNEQFF.

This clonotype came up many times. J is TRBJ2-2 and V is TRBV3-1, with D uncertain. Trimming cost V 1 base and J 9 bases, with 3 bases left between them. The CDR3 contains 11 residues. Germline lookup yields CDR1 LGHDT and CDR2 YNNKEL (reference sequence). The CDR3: CASSQAWELFF. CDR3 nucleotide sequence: TGTGCCAGCAGCCAAGCTTGGGAGCTGTTTTTT.

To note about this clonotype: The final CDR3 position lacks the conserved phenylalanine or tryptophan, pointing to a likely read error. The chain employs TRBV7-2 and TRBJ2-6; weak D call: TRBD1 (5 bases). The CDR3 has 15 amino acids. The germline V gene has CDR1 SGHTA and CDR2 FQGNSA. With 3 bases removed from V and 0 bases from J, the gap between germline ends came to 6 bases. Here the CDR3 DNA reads TGTGCCAGCAGCTTGGGGCCCTCTGGGGCCAACGTCCTGACTTCA. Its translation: CASSLGPSGANVLTS.

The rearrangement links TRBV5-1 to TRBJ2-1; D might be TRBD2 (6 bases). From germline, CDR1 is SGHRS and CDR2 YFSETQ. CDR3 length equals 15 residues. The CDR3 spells CTSSSPLGRANEQFF. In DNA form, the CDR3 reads TGCACTAGCAGCTCACCCTTAGGGCGTGCCAATGAGCAGTTCTTC.

The CDR3 bases are TGTGCCAGCAGTTTACCCTCTGGGGCCAACGTCCTGACTTTC. It yields the protein CASSLPSGANVLTF. The gene calls are TRBV28 and TRBJ2-6; D ambiguous. This CDR3 region has 14 residues. V gave up 2 bases and J gave up 0 bases, with 2 bases separating them. Germline V CDR1 and CDR2: MDHEN, SYDVKM.

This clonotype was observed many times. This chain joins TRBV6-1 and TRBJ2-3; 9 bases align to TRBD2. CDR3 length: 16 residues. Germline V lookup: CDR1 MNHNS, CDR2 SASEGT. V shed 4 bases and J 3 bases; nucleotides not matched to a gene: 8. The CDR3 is CASSVFGAGGTDTQYF. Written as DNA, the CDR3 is TGTGCCAGCAGTGTATTTGGGGCGGGAGGGACAGATACGCAGTATTTT.

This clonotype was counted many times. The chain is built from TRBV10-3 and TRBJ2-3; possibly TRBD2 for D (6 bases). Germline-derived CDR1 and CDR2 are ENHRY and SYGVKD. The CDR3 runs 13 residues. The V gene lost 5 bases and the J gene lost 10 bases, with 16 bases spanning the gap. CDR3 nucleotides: TGTGCCATCAGTTCCCGGGACTCGGGGTCGCAGTATTTT. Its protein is CAISSRDSGSQYF.

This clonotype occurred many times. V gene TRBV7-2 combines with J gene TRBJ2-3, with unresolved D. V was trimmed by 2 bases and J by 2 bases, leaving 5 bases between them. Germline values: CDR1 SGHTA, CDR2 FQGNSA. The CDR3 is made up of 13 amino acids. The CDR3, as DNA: TGTGCCAGCAGCTTATCCCCCACAGATACGCAGTATTTT. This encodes CASSLSPTDTQYF.